The 21 T cell receptor beta chains below all came from one sample that was sequenced in a study of cytomegalovirus exposure and HLA in healthy donors. Sequencing was performed with immunoSEQ multiplex PCR; in TCRdb, only in-frame clones are kept and a portion is missing. The sample includes around 190,000 clones, around 86% seen only once; the top ten take more than 1.2%. Sequenced input: PBMCs. These receptors were taken from a woman aged 18-29 years in good health and CMV-seronegative.

The chain couples TRBV2 to TRBJ2-7; perhaps TRBD1 as D (6 bases). The V end lost 8 bases, the J end lost 1 base, and 12 bases lay between the germline ends. Germline-derived CDR1 and CDR2 are SNHLY and FYNNEI. The length of the CDR3 is 13 residues. The CDR3 spells CASATGWSYEQYF. In DNA form, the CDR3 reads TGTGCCAGCGCGACAGGTTGGTCCTACGAGCAGTACTTC.

This chain links TRBV30 with TRBJ1-2; 11 nucleotides agree with TRBD1. J lost 4 bases, V lost 3 bases, and 7 bases had no gene match. CDR1 and CDR2 (germline): GTSNPN, SVGIG (reference sequence). This CDR3 spans 15 amino acids. CDR3 region: CAWSLRDRGFYGYTF. In DNA form, the CDR3 reads TGTGCCTGGAGCTTGAGGGACAGGGGGTTCTATGGCTACACCTTC.

This chain connects TRBV7-6 to TRBJ1-1, with 10 bases aligning to TRBD1. Unmatched junction bases numbered 10, after V lost 0 bases and J lost 9 bases. Germline V gene sequence: CDR1 SGHVS, CDR2 FNYEAQ. The CDR3 has 16 amino acids. The CDR3 is CASSLAPDRQGAKAFF. CDR3 nucleotides: TGTGCCAGCAGCTTAGCCCCCGACCGACAGGGGGCGAAAGCTTTCTTT.

This chain connects TRBV25-1 to TRBJ1-4; TRBD1 aligns across 8 bases. V dropped 1 base and J dropped 7; count of bases not matched to a gene: 8. This CDR3 contains 16 residues. Germline lookup yields CDR1 MGHDK and CDR2 SYGVNS. The chain's CDR3 is CASSELGQGAGEKLFF. The CDR3 DNA sequence: TGTGCCAGCAGTGAATTGGGGCAGGGGGCTGGTGAAAAACTGTTTTTT.

The J gene is TRBJ1-3, the V gene TRBV5-1, with no clear D. The CDR3 covers 11 residues. V lost 4 bases, J lost 6 bases, and 5 bases lay in between. Germline lookup yields CDR1 SGHRS and CDR2 YFSETQ. The CDR3, as DNA: TGCGCCAGCAGCGAGGCAAACACCATATATTTT. This gives the protein CASSEANTIYF.

The V call is TRBV30, the J call TRBJ1-3; tentatively, D is TRBD1 (6 bases). V lost 0 bases and J 7 bases, leaving 25 bases between the germline ends. CDR1 and CDR2 from the germline V gene are GTSNPN and SVGIG (reference sequence). The CDR3 contains 18 residues. CDR3 sequence: CAWSVQTGSIGNWNTIYF. The CDR3 DNA follows: TGTGCCTGGAGTGTACAAACAGGGTCCATCGGGAATTGGAACACCATATATTTT.

The rearrangement links TRBV7-9 to TRBJ1-1; weak D call: TRBD1 (6 bases). With 5 bases removed from V and 1 base from J, the gap between germline ends came to 17 bases. The germline V gene has CDR1 SEHNR and CDR2 FQNEAQ (reference sequence). CDR3 length equals 16 residues. The DNA of the CDR3 is TGTGCCAGCAGCGCTTACTCCGGGACAAGGAACACTGAAGCTTTCTTT. Protein sequence: CASSAYSGTRNTEAFF.

The V and J genes are TRBV18 and TRBJ2-7, with D perhaps TRBD2 (5 bases). The CDR3 has 13 amino acids. Per germline, CDR1 KGHSH and CDR2 LQKENI. V was shortened by 10 bases and J by 5 bases, with 18 bases between the two germline ends. In DNA form, the CDR3 reads TGTGCCACAAGGACTGACCGGGCGGACGAGCAGTACTTC. It encodes CATRTDRADEQYF.

The J gene is TRBJ2-1, the V gene TRBV9, with 9 bases that match TRBD1. The CDR3 has 15 residues. Losses at the gene ends were 3 bases for V and 3 bases for J; bases not matched to a gene: 4. The germline gives CDR1 SGDLS, CDR2 YYNGEE. The CDR3 nucleotides read TGTGCCAGCAGCGAGACAGGGGGGTTCTACAATGAGCAGTTCTTC. This encodes CASSETGGFYNEQFF.

The rearrangement uses TRBV7-6 and TRBJ1-4; 8 bases are a match to TRBD1. This CDR3 spans 15 amino acids. The germline gives CDR1 SGHVS, CDR2 FNYEAQ. Trimming at V came to 4 bases and at J to 8 bases, leaving 9 bases not matched to a gene. CDR3 nucleotides: TGTGCCAGCAGCTCCCCAGGGGGCGTACCGGAAAAACTGTTTTTT. It is translated as CASSSPGGVPEKLFF.

This rearrangement joins TRBV18 to TRBJ2-4; 12 bases match TRBD1. Germline V gene sequence: CDR1 KGHSH, CDR2 LQKENI. The CDR3 consists of 19 residues. The junction had 7 bases not matched to a gene; V was cut back by 1 base and J by 0 bases. In DNA form, the CDR3 reads TGTGCCAGCTCACCACTGGGACAGGGGGCTTATTTAGCCAAAAACATTCAGTACTTC. This gives the protein CASSPLGQGAYLAKNIQYF.

The V and J genes are TRBV5-4 and TRBJ1-3; 12 nucleotides line up with TRBD1. Germline assignment: CDR1 SGHNT and CDR2 YYREEE (reference sequence). J gave up 3 bases and V 4 bases, and 5 bases lay outside the gene matches. CDR3 length: 16 residues. The chain's CDR3 is CASSMGQGAGGNTIYF. The CDR3 DNA reads as TGTGCCAGCAGCATGGGACAGGGGGCTGGTGGAAACACCATATATTTT.

The rearrangement links TRBV11-2 to TRBJ1-2, with TRBD1 identical over 7 bases. Germline assignment: CDR1 SGHAT and CDR2 FQNNGV. The CDR3 is made up of 14 amino acids. V lost 0 bases and J lost 4; bases outside the gene matches: 2. Here the CDR3 reads CASSLEPGGYGYTF. The DNA for the CDR3 is TGTGCCAGCAGCTTAGAACCAGGGGGCTATGGCTACACCTTC.

The rearrangement uses TRBV18 and TRBJ2-7; D is possibly TRBD1 (6 bases). CDR1 is KGHSH, CDR2 LQKENI, per germline. The ends were cut back, 4 bases at V and 3 bases at J, with 13 bases in the middle. The length of the CDR3 is 14 residues. As DNA, the CDR3 is TGTGCCAGCTCACAGCTGGCAGGGGACTACGAGCAGTACTTC. The encoded protein is CASSQLAGDYEQYF. The entire variable domain, with the rest obtained from reference TRBV18 and TRBJ2-7, is as follows: NAGVMQNPRHLVRRRGQEARLRCSPMKGHSHVYWYRQLPEEGLKFMVYLQKENIIDESGMPKERFSAEFPKEGPSILRIQQVVRGDSAAYFCASSQLAGDYEQYFGPGTRLTVT.

The chain is built from TRBV25-1 and TRBJ1-5; the match to TRBD1 covers 11 bases. V dropped 6 bases and J dropped 1; count of bases not matched to a gene: 2. The CDR3 runs to 15 residues. The germline V gene encodes CDR1 MGHDK and CDR2 SYGVNS. The CDR3 nucleotides read TGTGCCAGCAGGGGGACAGGGGGGAGCAATCAGCCCCAGCATTTT. It yields the protein CASRGTGGSNQPQHF.

The rearrangement links TRBV10-3 to TRBJ1-1; 7 bases match TRBD1. With V trimmed by 2 bases and J by 0 bases, 9 bases remained unmatched. This CDR3 region has 17 residues. The germline V gene has CDR1 ENHRY and CDR2 SYGVKD. CDR3 DNA: TGTGCCATCAGTGAGCCGGGACAGACTAACCTGAACACTGAAGCTTTCTTT. This gives the protein CAISEPGQTNLNTEAFF.

The V gene is TRBV19, the J gene TRBJ2-2; TRBD1 agrees at 10 bases. Per the germline V gene, CDR1 is LNHDA and CDR2 is SQIVND (reference sequence). The CDR3 contains 19 residues. The ends lost 7 bases at V and 4 bases at J; junction bases unmatched: 18. The CDR3 is CASTPPRDRGFRGTGELFF. CDR3 DNA: TGTGCCAGTACCCCCCCGAGGGACAGGGGATTTCGTGGCACCGGGGAGCTGTTTTTT. The full variable domain, completed using reference TRBV19 and TRBJ2-2, is DGGITQSPKYLFRKEGQNVTLSCEQNLNHDAMYWYRQDPGQGLRLIYYSQIVNDFQKGDIAEGYSVSREKKESFPLTVTSAQKNPTAFYLCASTPPRDRGFRGTGELFFGEGSRLTVL.

The chain employs TRBV27 and TRBJ1-4; possible D gene TRBD1, 6 bases. Germline lookup yields CDR1 MNHEY and CDR2 SMNVEV (reference sequence). V lost 9 bases, J lost 8 bases, and 16 bases lay in between. The CDR3 covers 13 residues. The CDR3 DNA reads TGTGCCAGTCTTGGGGGGGGCGACGAAAAACTGTTTTTT. Protein: CASLGGGDEKLFF.

The rearrangement links TRBV6-1 to TRBJ1-5; TRBD1 aligns across 7 bases. J gave up 11 bases and V 6 bases, and 10 bases lay outside the gene matches. This CDR3 is 13 amino acids long. Germline V gene data show CDR1 as MNHNS and CDR2 as SASEGT. The CDR3 nucleotides read TGTGCCAGCAGCATAGACAGGGACGGAGCCCAGCATTTT. Translating it yields CASSIDRDGAQHF.

The rearrangement joins TRBV5-6 to TRBJ2-7; 7 bases agree with TRBD1. The CDR3 is 16 amino acids. Germline V lookup: CDR1 SGHDT, CDR2 YYEEEE. J was trimmed by 2 bases and V by 9 bases; bases with no gene match: 17. The CDR3 DNA follows: TGTGCCAACAGACAGGGTTTATGTTTAAGGACCTACGAGCAGTACTTC. Encoded protein: CANRQGLCLRTYEQYF.

V is TRBV19 and J is TRBJ1-2; D remains unclear. V lost 4 bases and J 4 bases, leaving 7 bases between the germline ends. From germline, CDR1 is LNHDA and CDR2 SQIVND (reference sequence). This CDR3 is 12 amino acids long. The CDR3 loop reads CASSKESYGYTF. The CDR3 nucleotides read TGTGCCAGTAGTAAGGAGAGCTATGGCTACACCTTC.